This T cell receptor (beta chain) was captured in a study of technical replicates of blood from four donors. The CDR3 sequence is 14 residues long. V was trimmed by 7 bases and J by 8 bases, leaving 20 bases between them. In germline, CDR1 is SQVTM, CDR2 ANQGSEA. Sequencing was performed with immunoSEQ multiplex PCR; in TCRdb, only in-frame clones are kept and a portion is missing. The data contain about 87,000 clones, approximately 95% of them seen just once; the ten biggest clones take up roughly 0.34%. Material for sequencing was T cells isolated from PBMCs. The chain joins TRBV29-1 to TRBJ2-2; TRBD2 might be the D (5 bases). The receptor's source is a human donor in good health. CDR3 nucleotide sequence: TGCAGCGCAACTAGGAACGGAAGTCCGGGGGAGCTGTTTTTT. Translated: CSATRNGSPGELFF.